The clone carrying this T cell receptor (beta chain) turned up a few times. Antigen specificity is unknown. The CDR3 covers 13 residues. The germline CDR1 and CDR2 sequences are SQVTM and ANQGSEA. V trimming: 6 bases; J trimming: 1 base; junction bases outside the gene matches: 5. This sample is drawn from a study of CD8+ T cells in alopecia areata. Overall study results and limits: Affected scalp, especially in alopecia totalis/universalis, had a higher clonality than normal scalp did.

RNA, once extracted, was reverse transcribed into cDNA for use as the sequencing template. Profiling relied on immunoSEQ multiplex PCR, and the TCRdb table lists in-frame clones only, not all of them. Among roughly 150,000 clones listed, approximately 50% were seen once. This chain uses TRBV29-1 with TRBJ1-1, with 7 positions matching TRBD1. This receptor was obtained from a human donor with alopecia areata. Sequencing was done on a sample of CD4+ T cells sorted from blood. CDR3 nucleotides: TGCAGCGTAGACAGGGCTACGAACACTGAAGCTTTCTTT. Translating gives CSVDRATNTEAFF.